This TCR beta chain stems from a study of spatial heterogeneity in lung cancer. Study information: Beta-chain sequences consistently outnumbered alpha-chain sequences in detection.

Findings and caveats of the study: Whereas they appeared in blood less at follow-up, ubiquitous expanded tumor TCRs appeared there more at resection.

CDR1 MNHEY and CDR2 SVGEGT come from the germline V gene. J gave up 4 bases and V 5 bases, and 5 bases lay outside the gene matches. The CDR3 spans 13 residues. The time point here: sample taken at primary tumor resection. Whole RNA, which was extracted from tumor, nontumor lung tissue or frozen PBMC, was sequenced without any cell sorting. The cohort: 65 to 80 early-stage, untreated non-small cell lung cancer patients. Notes on this clonotype: Its cognate antigen is unknown.

On each TCR cDNA molecule, a unique molecular identifier was present. Each CDR3 protein is one row after TCRdb ran MiXCR on the 5' RACE reads. The sample yields roughly 39,000 distinct CDR3 sequences, under 7% seen once. The chain uses TRBV6-2 or TRBV6-3 and TRBJ2-7; 7 nucleotides align to TRBD2. The source of this sequence is a male donor with early-stage non-small cell lung cancer. The source was PBMCs, collected at surgery. In DNA, the CDR3 is TGTGCCAGCAGTACACCGGGAGGATACGAGCAGTACTTC. Translated, it gives CASSTPGGYEQYF.